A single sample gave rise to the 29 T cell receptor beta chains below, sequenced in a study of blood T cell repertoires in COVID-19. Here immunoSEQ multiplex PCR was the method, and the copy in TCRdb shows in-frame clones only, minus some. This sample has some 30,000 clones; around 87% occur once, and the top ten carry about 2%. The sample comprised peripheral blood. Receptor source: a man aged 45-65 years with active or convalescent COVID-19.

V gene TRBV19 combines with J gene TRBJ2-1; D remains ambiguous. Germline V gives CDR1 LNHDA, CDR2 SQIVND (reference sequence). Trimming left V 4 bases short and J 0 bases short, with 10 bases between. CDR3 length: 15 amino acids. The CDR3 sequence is CASSTLEDSYNEQFF. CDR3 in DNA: TGTGCCAGTAGTACCCTAGAAGACTCCTACAATGAGCAGTTCTTC.

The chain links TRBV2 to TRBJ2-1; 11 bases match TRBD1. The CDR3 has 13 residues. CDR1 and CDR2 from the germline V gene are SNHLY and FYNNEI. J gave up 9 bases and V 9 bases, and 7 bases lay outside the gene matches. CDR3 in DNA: TGTGCCAGGGCTCCCGGGACAGGGGGTGAGCAGTTCTTC. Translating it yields CARAPGTGGEQFF.

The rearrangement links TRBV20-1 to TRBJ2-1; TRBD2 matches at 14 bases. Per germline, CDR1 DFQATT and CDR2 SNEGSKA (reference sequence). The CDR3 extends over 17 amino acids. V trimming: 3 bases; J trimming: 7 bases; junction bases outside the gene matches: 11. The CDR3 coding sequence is TGCAGTGCTAGTATACTTACGGGACTAGCGGGAGTAAATGAGCAGTTCTTC. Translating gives CSASILTGLAGVNEQFF.

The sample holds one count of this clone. The CDR3 region has the DNA TGTGCCAGCAGCTTGACTAGCGGGAGGGCTCGAACCTACAATGAGCAGTTCTTC. It yields the protein CASSLTSGRARTYNEQFF. The V call is TRBV7-9, the J call TRBJ2-1, with 14 positions matching TRBD2. The V and J ends lost 3 bases and 2 bases, in that order; junction bases with no gene match: 6. The CDR3 is made up of 18 amino acids. CDR1 is SEHNR, CDR2 FQNEAQ, per germline (reference sequence).

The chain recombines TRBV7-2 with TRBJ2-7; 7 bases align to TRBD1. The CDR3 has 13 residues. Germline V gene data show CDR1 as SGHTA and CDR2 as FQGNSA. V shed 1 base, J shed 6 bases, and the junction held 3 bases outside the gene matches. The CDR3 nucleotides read TGTGCCAGCAGCTTAGACAGGGGCGCCGAGCAGTACTTC. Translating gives CASSLDRGAEQYF.

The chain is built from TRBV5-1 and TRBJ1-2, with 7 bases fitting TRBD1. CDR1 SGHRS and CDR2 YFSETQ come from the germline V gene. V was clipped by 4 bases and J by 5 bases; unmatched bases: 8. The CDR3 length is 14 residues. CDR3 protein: CASSLGQSHYGYTF. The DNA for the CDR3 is TGCGCCAGCAGCCTGGGACAGTCCCATTATGGCTACACCTTC.

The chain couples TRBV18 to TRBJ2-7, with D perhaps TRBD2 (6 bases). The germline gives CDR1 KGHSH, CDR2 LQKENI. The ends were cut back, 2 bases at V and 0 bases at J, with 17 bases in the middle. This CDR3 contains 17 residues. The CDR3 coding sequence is TGTGCCAGCTCACCAGGACTAATCAATGCCGGCTCCTACGAGCAGTACTTC. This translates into CASSPGLINAGSYEQYF.

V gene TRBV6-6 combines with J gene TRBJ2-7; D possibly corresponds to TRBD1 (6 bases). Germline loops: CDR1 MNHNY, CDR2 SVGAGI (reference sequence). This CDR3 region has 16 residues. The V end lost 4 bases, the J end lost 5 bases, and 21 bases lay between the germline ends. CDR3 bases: TGTGCCAGCAGTTTGAGAGCACAGGGTTTCTTCCACGAGCAGTACTTC. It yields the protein CASSLRAQGFFHEQYF.

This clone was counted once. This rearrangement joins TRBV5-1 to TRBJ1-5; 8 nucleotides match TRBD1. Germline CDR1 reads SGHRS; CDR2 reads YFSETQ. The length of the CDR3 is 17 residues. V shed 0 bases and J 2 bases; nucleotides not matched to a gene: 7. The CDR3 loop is CASSLGAGGAGNQPQHF. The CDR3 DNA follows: TGCGCCAGCAGCTTGGGGGCAGGGGGCGCCGGCAATCAGCCCCAGCATTTT.

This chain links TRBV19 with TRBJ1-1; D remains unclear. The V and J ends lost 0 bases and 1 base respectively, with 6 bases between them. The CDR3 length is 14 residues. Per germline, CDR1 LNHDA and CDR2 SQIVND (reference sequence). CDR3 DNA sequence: TGTGCCAGTAGTATAGAGACACCGAACACTGAAGCTTTCTTT. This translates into CASSIETPNTEAFF.

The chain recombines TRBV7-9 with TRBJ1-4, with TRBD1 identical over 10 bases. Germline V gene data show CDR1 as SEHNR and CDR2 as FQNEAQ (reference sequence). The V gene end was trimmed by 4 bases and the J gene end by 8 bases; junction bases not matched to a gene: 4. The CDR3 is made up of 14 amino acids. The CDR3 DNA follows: TGTGCCAGCAGCTCCGGGACAGGGGACGAAAAACTGTTTTTT. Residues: CASSSGTGDEKLFF.

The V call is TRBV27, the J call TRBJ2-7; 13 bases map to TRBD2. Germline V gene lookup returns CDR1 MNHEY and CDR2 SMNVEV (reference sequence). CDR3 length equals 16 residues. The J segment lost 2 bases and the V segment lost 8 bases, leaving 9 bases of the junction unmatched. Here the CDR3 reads CASGLRLAGGPYEQYF. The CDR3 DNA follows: TGTGCCAGCGGGTTGAGACTAGCGGGAGGCCCCTACGAGCAGTACTTC.

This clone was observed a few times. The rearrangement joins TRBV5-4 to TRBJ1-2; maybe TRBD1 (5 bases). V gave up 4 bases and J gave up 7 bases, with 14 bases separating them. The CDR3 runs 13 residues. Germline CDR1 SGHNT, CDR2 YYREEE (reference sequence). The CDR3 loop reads CASSLGEAGGYTF. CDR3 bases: TGTGCCAGCAGCCTGGGGGAGGCGGGTGGCTACACCTTC.

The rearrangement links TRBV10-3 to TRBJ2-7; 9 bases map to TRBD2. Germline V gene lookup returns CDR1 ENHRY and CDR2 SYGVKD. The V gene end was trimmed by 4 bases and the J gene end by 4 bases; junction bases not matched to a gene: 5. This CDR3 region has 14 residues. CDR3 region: CAISVGSGGYEQYF. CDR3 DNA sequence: TGTGCCATCAGTGTCGGTAGCGGGGGATACGAGCAGTACTTC.

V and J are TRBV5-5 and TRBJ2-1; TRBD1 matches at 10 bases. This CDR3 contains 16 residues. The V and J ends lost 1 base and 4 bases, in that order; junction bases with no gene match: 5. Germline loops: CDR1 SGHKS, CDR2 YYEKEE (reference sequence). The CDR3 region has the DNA TGTGCCAGCAGCTTGCGGGGACAGGGGATTTACAATGAGCAGTTCTTC. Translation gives CASSLRGQGIYNEQFF.

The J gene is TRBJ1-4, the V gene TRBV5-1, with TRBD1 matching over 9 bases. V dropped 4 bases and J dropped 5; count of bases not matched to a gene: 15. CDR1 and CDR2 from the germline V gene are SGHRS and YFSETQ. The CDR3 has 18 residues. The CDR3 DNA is TGCGCCAGCAGCGAGGGACAGGGCGGAGGGTTAAGGAATGAAAAACTGTTTTTT. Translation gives CASSEGQGGGLRNEKLFF.

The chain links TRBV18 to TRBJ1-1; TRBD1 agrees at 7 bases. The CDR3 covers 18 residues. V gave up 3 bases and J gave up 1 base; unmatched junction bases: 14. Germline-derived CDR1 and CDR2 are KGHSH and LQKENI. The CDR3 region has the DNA TGTGCCAGCTCACCCAACAGGGGCTTTATTGCCCAGAACACTGAAGCTTTCTTT. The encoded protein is CASSPNRGFIAQNTEAFF. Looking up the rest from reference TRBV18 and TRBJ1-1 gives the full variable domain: NAGVMQNPRHLVRRRGQEARLRCSPMKGHSHVYWYRQLPEEGLKFMVYLQKENIIDESGMPKERFSAEFPKEGPSILRIQQVVRGDSAAYFCASSPNRGFIAQNTEAFFGQGTRLTVV.

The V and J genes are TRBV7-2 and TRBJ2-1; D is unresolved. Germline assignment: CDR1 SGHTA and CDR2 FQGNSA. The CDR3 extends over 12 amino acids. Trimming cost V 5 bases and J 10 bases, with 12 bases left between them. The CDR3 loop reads CASSRPGLEQFF. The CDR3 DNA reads TGTGCCAGCAGCCGACCGGGTTTGGAGCAGTTCTTC.

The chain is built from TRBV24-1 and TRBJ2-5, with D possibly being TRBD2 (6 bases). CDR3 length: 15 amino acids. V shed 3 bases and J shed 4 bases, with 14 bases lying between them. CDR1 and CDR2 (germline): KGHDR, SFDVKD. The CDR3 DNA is TGTGCCACCAGTGATCCCGGAGGTAGCGGAGAGACCCAGTACTTC. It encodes CATSDPGGSGETQYF.

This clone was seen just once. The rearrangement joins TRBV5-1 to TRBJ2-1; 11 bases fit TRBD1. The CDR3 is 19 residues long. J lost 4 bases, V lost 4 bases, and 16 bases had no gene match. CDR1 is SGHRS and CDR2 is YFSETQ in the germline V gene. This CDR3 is CASSPGTGGPQWVYNEQFF. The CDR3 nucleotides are TGCGCCAGCAGCCCAGGGACAGGGGGTCCCCAATGGGTATACAATGAGCAGTTCTTC.

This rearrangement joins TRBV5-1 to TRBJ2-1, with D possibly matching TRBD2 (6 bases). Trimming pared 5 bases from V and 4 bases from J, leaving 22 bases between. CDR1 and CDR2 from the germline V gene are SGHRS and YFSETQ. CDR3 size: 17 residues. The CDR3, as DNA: TGCGCCAGCAGATCCGGCCCTAGCGTTAGAACGTACAATGAGCAGTTCTTC. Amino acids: CASRSGPSVRTYNEQFF. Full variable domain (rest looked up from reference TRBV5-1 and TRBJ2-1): KAGVTQTPRYLIKTRGQQVTLSCSPISGHRSVSWYQQTPGQGLQFLFEYFSETQRNKGNFPGRFSGRQFSNSRSEMNVSTLELGDSALYLCASRSGPSVRTYNEQFFGPGTRLTVL.

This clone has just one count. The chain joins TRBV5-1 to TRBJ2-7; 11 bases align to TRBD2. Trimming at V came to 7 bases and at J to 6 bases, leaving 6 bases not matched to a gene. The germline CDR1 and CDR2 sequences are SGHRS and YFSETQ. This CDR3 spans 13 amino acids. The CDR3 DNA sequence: TGCGCCAGCTCTAGCGGGAGGATTGGCGAGCAGTACTTC. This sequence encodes CASSSGRIGEQYF. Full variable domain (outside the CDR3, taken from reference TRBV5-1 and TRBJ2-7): KAGVTQTPRYLIKTRGQQVTLSCSPISGHRSVSWYQQTPGQGLQFLFEYFSETQRNKGNFPGRFSGRQFSNSRSEMNVSTLELGDSALYLCASSSGRIGEQYFGPGTRLTVT.

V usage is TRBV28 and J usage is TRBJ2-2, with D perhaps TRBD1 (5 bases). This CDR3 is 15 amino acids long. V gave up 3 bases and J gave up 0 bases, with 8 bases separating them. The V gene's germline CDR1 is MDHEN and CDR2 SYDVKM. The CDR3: CASSLDTTNTGELFF. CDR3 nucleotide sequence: TGTGCCAGCAGTTTGGACACCACGAACACCGGGGAGCTGTTTTTT.

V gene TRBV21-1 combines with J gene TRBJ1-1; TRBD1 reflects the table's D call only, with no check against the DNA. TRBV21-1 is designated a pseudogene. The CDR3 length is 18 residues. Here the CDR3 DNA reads TGTGCCACTCACGCAGTTTTGAACAGGGGGCGCGGGGACACTGAAGCTTTCTTT. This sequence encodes CATHAVLNRGRGDTEAFF.

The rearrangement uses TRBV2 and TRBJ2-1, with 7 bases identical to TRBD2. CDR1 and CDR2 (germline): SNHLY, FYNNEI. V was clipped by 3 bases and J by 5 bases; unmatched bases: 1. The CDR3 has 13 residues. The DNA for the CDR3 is TGTGCCAGCAGTGAGGGACTAAACAATGAGCAGTTCTTC. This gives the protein CASSEGLNNEQFF.

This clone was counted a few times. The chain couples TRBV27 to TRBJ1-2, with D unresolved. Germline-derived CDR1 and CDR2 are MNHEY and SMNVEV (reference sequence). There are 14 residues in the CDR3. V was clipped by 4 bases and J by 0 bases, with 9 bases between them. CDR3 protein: CASSSTLANYGYTF. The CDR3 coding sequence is TGTGCCAGCAGTTCGACTTTAGCTAACTATGGCTACACCTTC.

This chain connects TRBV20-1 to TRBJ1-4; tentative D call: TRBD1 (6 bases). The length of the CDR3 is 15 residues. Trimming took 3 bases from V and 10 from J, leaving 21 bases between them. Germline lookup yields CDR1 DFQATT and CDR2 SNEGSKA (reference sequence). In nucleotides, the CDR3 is TGCAGTGCTAGTAGAGGGGGTCGGGCCCTTGCAAAACTGTTTTTT. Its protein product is CSASRGGRALAKLFF.

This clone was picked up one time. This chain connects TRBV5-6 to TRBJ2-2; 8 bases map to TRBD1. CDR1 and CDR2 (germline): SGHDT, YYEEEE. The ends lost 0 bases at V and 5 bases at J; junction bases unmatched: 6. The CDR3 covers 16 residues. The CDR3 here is CASSLGQGALTGELFF. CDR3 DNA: TGTGCCAGCAGCTTGGGTCAGGGGGCGCTTACCGGGGAGCTGTTTTTT.

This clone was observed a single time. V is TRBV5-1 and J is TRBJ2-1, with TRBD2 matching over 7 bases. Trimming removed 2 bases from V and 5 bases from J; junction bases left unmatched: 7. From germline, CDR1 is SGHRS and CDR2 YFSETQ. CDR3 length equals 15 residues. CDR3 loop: CASSLTSDTNNEQFF. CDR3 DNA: TGCGCCAGCAGCTTAACTAGCGATACAAACAATGAGCAGTTCTTC.